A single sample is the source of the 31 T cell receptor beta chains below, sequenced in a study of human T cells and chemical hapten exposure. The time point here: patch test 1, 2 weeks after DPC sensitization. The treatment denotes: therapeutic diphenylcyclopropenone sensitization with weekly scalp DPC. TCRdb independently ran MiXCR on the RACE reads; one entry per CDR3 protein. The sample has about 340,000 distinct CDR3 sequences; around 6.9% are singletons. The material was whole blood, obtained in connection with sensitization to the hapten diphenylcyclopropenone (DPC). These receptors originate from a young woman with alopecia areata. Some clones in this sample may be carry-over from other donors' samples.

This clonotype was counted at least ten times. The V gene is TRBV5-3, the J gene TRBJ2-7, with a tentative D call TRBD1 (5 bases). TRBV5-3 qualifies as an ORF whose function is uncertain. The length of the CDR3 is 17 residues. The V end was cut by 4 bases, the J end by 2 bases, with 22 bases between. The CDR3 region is CARSRPRTLRAPYEQYF. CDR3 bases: TGTGCCAGAAGCAGGCCACGGACACTCAGGGCACCCTACGAGCAGTACTTC.

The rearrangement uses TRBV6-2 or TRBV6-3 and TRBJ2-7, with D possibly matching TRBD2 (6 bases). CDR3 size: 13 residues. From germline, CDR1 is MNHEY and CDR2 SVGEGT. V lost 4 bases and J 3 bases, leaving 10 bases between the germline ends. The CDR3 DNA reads TGTGCCAGCAGTTTGGGACTCGGCTACGAGCAGTACTTC. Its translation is CASSLGLGYEQYF.

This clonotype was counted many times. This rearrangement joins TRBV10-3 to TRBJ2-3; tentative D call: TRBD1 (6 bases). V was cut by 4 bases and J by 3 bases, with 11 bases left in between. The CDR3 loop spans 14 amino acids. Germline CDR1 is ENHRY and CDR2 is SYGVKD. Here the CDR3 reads CAISGSQGTDTQYF. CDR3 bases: TGTGCCATCAGTGGATCTCAGGGGACAGATACGCAGTATTTT.

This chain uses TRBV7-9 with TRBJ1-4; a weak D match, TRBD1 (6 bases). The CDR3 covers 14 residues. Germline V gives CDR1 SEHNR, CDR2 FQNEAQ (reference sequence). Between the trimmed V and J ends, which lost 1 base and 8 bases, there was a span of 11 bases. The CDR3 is CASSLVGGAEKLFF. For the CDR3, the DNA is TGTGCCAGCAGCTTAGTAGGGGGAGCGGAAAAACTGTTTTTT.

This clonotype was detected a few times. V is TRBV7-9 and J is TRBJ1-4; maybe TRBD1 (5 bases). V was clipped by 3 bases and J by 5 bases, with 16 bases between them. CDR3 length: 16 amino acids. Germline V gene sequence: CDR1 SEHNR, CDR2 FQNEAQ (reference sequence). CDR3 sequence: CASSLPGPSGNEKLFF. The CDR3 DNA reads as TGTGCCAGCAGCTTGCCGGGGCCCAGCGGAAATGAAAAACTGTTTTTT.

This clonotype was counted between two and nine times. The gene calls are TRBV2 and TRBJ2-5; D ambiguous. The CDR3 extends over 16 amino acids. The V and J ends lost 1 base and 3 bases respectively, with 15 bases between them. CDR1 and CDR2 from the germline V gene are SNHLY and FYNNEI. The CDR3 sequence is CASSEGTAPSKETQYF. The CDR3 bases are TGTGCCAGCAGTGAAGGGACGGCTCCTTCGAAAGAGACCCAGTACTTC.

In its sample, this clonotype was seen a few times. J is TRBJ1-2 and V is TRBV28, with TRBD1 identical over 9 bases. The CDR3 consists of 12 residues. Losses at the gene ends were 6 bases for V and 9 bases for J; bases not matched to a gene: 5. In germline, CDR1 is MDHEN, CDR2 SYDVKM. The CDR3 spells CASRQGAGSYTF. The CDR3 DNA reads TGTGCCAGCAGACAGGGGGCGGGAAGCTACACCTTC.

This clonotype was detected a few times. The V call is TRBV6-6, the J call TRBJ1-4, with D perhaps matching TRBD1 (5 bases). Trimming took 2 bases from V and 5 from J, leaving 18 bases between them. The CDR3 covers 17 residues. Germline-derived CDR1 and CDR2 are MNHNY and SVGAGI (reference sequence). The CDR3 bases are TGTGCCAGCAGTTACATAGGGGTTGCGAAAAAAAATGAAAAACTGTTTTTT. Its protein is CASSYIGVAKKNEKLFF.

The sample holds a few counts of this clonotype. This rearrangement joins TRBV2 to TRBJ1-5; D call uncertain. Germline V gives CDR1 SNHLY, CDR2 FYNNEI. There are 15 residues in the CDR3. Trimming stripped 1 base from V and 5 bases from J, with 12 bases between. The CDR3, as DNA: TGTGCCAGCAGTGAAGAGACTCTAGGTTATCAGCCCCAGCATTTT. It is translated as CASSEETLGYQPQHF.

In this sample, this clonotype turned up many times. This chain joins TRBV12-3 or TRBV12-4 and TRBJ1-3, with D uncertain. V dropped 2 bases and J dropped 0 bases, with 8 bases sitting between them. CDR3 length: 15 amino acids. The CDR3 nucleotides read TGTGCCAGCAGTTTAAAAACCTCCTCTGGAAACACCATATATTTT. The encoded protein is CASSLKTSSGNTIYF.

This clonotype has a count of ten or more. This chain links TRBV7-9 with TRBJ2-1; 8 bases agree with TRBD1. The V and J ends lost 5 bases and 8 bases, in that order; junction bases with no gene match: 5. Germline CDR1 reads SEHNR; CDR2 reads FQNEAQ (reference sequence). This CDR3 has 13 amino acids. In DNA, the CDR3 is TGTGCCAGCAGCAGGGCAGGGGGCGATGAGCAGTTCTTC. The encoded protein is CASSRAGGDEQFF.

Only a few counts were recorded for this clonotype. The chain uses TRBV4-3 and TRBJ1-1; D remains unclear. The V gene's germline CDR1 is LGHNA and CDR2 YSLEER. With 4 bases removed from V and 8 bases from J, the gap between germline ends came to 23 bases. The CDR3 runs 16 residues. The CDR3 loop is CASSLEAAKGVAEAFF. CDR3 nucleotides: TGCGCCAGCAGCCTGGAAGCCGCAAAGGGAGTCGCCGAAGCTTTCTTT.

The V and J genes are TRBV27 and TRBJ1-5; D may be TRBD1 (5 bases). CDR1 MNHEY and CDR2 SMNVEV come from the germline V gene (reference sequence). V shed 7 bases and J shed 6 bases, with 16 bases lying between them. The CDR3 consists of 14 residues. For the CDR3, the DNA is TGTGCCAGCACCTCCCTGGGGAGGGGTCAGCCCCAGCATTTT. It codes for CASTSLGRGQPQHF.

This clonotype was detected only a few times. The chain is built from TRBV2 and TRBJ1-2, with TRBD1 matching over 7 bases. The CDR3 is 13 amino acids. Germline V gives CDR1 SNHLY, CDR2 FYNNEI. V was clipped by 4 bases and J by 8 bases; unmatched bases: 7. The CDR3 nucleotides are TGTGCCAGCAGTGCACAGGGGTTGGAAGGCTACACCTTC. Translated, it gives CASSAQGLEGYTF.

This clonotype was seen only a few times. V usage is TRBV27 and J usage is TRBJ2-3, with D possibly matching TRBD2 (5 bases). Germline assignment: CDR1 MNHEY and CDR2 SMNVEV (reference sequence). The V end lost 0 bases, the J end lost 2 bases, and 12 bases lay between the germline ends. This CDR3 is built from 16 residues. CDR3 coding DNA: TGTGCCAGCAGTTTATCGAACGGGGAGAACACAGATACGCAGTATTTT. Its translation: CASSLSNGENTDTQYF.

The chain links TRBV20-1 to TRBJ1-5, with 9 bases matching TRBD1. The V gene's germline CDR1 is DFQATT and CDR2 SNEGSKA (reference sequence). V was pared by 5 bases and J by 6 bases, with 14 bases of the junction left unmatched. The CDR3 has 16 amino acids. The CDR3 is CSARNPAGQGGQPQHF. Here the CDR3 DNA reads TGCAGTGCTCGGAACCCGGCGGGACAGGGAGGTCAGCCCCAGCATTTT.

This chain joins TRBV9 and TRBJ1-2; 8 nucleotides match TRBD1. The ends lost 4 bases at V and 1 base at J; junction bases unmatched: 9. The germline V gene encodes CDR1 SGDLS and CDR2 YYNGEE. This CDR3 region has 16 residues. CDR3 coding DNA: TGTGCCAGCAGCTTACGTGGACAGGGTTATAACTATGGCTACACCTTC. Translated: CASSLRGQGYNYGYTF.

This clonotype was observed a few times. CDR3 protein: CASSYRGARGNTIYF. The CDR3 DNA reads as TGTGCCAGCAGTTATAGGGGGGCGCGGGGAAACACCATATATTTT. The chain carries TRBV6-5 and TRBJ1-3; maybe TRBD1 (6 bases). Germline V CDR1 and CDR2: MNHEY, SVGAGI. This CDR3 is built from 15 residues. Trimming stripped 3 bases from V and 4 bases from J, with 13 bases between.

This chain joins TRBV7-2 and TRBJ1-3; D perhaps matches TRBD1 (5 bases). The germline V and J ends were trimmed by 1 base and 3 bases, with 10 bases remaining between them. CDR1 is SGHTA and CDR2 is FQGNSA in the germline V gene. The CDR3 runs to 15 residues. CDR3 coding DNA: TGTGCCAGCAGCTTAGTGTGGGGGAGTGGAAACACCATATATTTT. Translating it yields CASSLVWGSGNTIYF.

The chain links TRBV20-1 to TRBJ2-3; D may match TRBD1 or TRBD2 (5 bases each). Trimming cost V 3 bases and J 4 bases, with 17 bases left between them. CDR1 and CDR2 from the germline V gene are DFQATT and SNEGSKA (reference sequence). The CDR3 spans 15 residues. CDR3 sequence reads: CSASGRAIGADTQYF. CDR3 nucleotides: TGCAGTGCTAGTGGGCGGGCAATAGGGGCAGATACGCAGTATTTT.

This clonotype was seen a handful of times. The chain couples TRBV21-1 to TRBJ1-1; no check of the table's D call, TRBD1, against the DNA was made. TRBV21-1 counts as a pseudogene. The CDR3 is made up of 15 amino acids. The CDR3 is CASSPHRERDTEAFF. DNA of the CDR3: TGTGCCAGCAGCCCCCACAGGGAGAGAGACACTGAAGCTTTCTTT.

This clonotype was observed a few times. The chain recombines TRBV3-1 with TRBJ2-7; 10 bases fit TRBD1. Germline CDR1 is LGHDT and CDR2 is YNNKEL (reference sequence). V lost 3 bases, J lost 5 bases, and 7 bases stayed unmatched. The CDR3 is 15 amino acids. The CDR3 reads CASSHPGQGTHEQYF. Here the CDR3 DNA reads TGTGCCAGCAGCCATCCGGGACAGGGGACCCACGAGCAGTACTTC.

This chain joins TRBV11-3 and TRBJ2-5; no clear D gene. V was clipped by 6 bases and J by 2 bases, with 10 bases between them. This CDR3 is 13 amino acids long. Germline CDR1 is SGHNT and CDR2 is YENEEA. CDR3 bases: TGTGCCAGCAGTGAGAACTTTCAAGAGACCCAGTACTTC. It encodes CASSENFQETQYF.

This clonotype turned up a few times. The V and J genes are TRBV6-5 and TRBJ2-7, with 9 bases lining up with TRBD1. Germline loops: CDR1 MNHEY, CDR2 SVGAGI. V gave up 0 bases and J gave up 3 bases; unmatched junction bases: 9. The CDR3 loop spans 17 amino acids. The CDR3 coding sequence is TGTGCCAGCAGTTACTCAATCCATAGGACAGGGGTCTACGAGCAGTACTTC. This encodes CASSYSIHRTGVYEQYF.

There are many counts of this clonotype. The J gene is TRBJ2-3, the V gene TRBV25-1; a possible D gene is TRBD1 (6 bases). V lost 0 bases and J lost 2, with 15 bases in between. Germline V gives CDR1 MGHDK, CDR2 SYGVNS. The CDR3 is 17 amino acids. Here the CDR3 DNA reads TGTGCCAGCAGTGAATATCTCGACAGGTTATACACAGATACGCAGTATTTT. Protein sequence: CASSEYLDRLYTDTQYF.

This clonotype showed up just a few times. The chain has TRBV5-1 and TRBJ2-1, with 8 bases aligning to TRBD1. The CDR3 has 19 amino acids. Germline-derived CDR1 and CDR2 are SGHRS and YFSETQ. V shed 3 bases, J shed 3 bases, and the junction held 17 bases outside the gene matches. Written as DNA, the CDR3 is TGCGCCAGCAGCTCCCCAGACAGGGGAGTTCGGGGCCTCTACAATGAGCAGTTCTTC. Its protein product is CASSSPDRGVRGLYNEQFF.

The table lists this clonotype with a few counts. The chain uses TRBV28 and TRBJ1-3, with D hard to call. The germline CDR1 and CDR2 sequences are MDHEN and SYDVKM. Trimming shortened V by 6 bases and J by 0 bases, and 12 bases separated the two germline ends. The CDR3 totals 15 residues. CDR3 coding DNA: TGTGCCAGCAGCGAGAGGCTGCTCTCTGGAAACACCATATATTTT. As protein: CASSERLLSGNTIYF.

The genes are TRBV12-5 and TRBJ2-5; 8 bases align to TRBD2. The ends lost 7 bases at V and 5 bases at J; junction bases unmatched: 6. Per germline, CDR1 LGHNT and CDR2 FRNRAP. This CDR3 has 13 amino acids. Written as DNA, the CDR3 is TGTGCTAGTGCGGCGGGGGGCAGGGAGACCCAGTACTTC. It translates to CASAAGGRETQYF.

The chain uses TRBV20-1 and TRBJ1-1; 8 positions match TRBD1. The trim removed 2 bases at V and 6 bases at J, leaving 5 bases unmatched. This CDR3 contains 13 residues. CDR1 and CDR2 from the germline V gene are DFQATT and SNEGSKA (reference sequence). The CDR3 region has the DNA TGCAGTGCTAGACGGGACAGGAAACCTGAAGCTTTCTTT. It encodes CSARRDRKPEAFF.

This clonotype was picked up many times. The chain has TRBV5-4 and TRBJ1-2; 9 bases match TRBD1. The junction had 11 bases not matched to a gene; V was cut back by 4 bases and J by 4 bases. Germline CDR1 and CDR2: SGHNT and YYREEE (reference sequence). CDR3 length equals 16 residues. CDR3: CASSKDRGLSSYGYTF. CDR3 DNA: TGTGCCAGCAGCAAGGACAGGGGACTGTCGTCCTATGGCTACACCTTC.

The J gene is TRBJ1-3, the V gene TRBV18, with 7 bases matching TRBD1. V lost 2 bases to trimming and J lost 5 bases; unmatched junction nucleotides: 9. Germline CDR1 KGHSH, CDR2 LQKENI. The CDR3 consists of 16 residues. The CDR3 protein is CASSPAGTAVRNTIYF. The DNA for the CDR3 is TGTGCCAGCTCACCAGCCGGGACAGCCGTACGAAACACCATATATTTT.